This T cell receptor (beta chain) was identified during a study of blood T cells in healthy people across ages. Through a sample-barcoded 5' primer and a J-beta primer mix, a second PCR was run for 7 to 11 cycles. In TCRdb, the 5' RACE reads were re-called with MiXCR into one record per CDR3 protein. The sample has 890,000 or so distinct CDR3 sequences, about 62% seen once. The CDR3 covers 13 residues. Trimming removed 6 bases from V and 13 bases from J, with 16 bases in between. Germline V CDR1 and CDR2: MNHEY, SVGEGT. As for this clonotype: As yet, its antigen is unknown.

Study-wide findings and caveats: The long-lived group displayed more naive CD4+ cells, plus higher diversity, than the aged donors did. A roughly linear fall in TCR beta diversity per million T cells was seen with increasing age.

This clonotype was obtained from a man between 25 and 39 years old in good health. Sequencing was done on a sample of blood. V is TRBV6-2 or TRBV6-3 and J is TRBJ2-6; D is uncertain. CDR3 amino acids: CASSLIEPRVLTF. The DNA of the CDR3 is TGTGCCAGCAGCCTGATAGAGCCAAGAGTCCTGACTTTC.